A single T cell receptor beta chain is shown here with its context. Antigen: not known. This sample is part of a study of blood T cells in healthy people across ages. Whole-study results and caveats: Researchers said unsorted PBMCs prevented a conclusive naive versus antigen-experienced comparison. Both higher diversity and more naive CD4+ cells marked long-lived donors when set against aged donors. There was a strong correlation between TCR beta diversity and naive T cell percentage.

At least 6 million PBMCs were isolated per sample. CDR1 is MNHNS, CDR2 SASEGT, per germline. The CDR3 is 14 residues long. After removal of 2 bases from V and 6 bases from J, the junction contained 3 bases not matched to a gene. Next came a second PCR, run for about 7 to 12 cycles, which used a sample-barcoded 5' primer along with a J-beta primer mix. TCRdb ran MiXCR on the 5' RACE reads and lists one entry per CDR3 protein. The sample yields about 1.7 million distinct CDR3 sequences, 25% to 30% seen once. The sequenced material came from blood. This receptor was obtained from a woman aged 25-40 years in good health. This chain connects TRBV6-1 to TRBJ2-2, with TRBD1 identical over 7 bases. CDR3 sequence reads: CASSETGQAGELFF. The CDR3 DNA sequence: TGTGCCAGCAGTGAAACAGGACAGGCCGGGGAGCTGTTTTTT.